One T cell receptor beta chain is described in this entry. No antigen is known for it. Amplified TCR beta CDR3 regions derived from RNA transcripts. The study used the HTBI primer set for a first-round RT-PCR of the TCR CDR3. From the multiplex PCR reads, TCRdb called clonotypes with MiXCR, one entry per CDR3 protein. The table has about 58,000 distinct CDR3 sequences, around half seen once. The study based diagnoses on clinical symptoms, serum thyroxine and TRAb, thyroid ultrasound and orbital computed tomography. J lost 9 bases, V lost 5 bases, and 5 bases had no gene match. Germline-derived CDR1 and CDR2 are ENHRY and SYGVKD. The CDR3 runs to 12 residues. The sample originates from a study of T cells in Graves' hyperthyroidism and ophthalmopathy. Findings and limits, study-wide: In the blood, most expanded thyroid clonotypes above 0.001 appeared as well. Model predictions of ophthalmopathy came a median approximately 6.8 months before onset. In the analysis, a 13 V-J model separated ophthalmopathy from stable hyperthyroidism.

The source of this sequence is a woman in her 30s with Graves' ophthalmopathy. The gene calls are TRBV10-3 and TRBJ2-7; TRBD1 matches 9 bases. The sequenced material came from blood. The CDR3: CAISRDRESQYF. CDR3 nucleotide sequence: TGTGCCATCAGTAGGGACAGGGAGTCGCAGTACTTC.